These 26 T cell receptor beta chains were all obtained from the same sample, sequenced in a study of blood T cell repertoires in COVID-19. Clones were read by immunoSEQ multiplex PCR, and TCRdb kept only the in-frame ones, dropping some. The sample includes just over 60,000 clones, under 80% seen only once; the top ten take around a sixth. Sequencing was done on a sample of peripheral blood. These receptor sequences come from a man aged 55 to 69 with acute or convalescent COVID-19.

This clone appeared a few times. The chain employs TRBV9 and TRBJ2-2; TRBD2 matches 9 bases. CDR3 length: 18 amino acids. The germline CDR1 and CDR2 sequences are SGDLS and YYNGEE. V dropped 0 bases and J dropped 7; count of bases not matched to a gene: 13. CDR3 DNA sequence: TGTGCCAGCAGCGTAGGATCAGTTAGCGGGAGATATGGCGGGGAGCTGTTTTTT. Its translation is CASSVGSVSGRYGGELFF.

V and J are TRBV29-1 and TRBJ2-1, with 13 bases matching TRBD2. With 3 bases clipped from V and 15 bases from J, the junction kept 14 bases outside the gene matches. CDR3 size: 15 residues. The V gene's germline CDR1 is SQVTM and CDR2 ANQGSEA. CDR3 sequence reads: CSVEGDTSGRGFAFF. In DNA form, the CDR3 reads TGCAGCGTTGAGGGAGACACTAGCGGGAGGGGATTTGCGTTCTTC.

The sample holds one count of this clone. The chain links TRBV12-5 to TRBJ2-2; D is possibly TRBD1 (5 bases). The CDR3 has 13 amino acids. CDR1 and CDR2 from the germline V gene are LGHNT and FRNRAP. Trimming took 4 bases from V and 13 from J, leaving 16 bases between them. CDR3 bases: TGTGCTAGTGGTTCGACCTTGGGGCTGGGGCTGTTTTTT. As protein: CASGSTLGLGLFF. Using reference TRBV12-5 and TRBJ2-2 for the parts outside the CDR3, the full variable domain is DARVTQTPRHKVTEMGQEVTMRCQPILGHNTVFWYRQTMMQGLELLAYFRNRAPLDDSGMPKDRFSAEMPDATLATLKIQPSEPRDSAVYFCASGSTLGLGLFFGEGSRLTVL.

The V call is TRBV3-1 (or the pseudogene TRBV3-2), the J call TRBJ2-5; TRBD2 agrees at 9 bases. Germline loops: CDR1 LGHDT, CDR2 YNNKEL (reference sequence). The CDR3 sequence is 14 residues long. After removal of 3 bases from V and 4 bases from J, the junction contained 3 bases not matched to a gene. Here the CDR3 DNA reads TGTGCCAGCAGCCAGATTAGCGGGAGAGAGACCCAGTACTTC. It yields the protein CASSQISGRETQYF.

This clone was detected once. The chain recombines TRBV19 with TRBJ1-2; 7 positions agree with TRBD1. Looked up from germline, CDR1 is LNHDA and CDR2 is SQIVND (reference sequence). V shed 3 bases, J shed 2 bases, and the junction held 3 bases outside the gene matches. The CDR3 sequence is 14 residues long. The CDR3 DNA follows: TGTGCCAGTAGTATCGAGACAGGGAACTATGGCTACACCTTC. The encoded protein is CASSIETGNYGYTF.

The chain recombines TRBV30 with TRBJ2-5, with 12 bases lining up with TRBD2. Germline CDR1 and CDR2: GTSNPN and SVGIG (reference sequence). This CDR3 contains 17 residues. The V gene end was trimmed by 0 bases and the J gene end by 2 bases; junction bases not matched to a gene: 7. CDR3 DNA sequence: TGTGCCTGGAGTGTACTTCTAGCGGGAGGGGATCAAGAGACCCAGTACTTC. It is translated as CAWSVLLAGGDQETQYF.

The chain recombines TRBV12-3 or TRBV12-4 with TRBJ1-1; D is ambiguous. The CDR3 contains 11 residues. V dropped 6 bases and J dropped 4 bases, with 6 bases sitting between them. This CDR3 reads CASRTGTEAFF. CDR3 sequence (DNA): TGTGCCAGCAGAACTGGCACTGAAGCTTTCTTT.

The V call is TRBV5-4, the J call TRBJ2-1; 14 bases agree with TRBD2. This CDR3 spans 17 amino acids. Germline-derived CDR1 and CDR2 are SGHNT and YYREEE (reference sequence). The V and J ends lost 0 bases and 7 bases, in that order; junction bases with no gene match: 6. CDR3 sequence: CASSLERGLAGDNEQFF. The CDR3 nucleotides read TGTGCCAGCAGCTTGGAAAGGGGACTAGCGGGAGATAATGAGCAGTTCTTC.

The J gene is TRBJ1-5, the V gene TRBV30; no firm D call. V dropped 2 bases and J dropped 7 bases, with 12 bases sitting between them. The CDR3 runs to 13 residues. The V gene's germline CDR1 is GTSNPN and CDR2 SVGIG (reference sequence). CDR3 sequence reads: CAWSKGGGQPQHF. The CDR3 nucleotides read TGTGCCTGGAGTAAGGGAGGTGGACAGCCCCAGCATTTT.

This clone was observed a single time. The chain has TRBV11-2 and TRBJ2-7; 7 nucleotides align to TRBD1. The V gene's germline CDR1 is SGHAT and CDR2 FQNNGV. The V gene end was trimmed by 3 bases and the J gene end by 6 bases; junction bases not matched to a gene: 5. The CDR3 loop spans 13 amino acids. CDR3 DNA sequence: TGTGCCAGCAGCTTCTCCGACAGGGTCGAGCAGTACTTC. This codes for CASSFSDRVEQYF.

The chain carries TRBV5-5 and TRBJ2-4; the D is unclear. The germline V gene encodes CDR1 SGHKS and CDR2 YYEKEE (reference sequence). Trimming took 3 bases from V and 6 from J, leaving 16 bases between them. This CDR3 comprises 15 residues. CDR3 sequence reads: CASSSTPAELNIQYF. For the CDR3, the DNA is TGTGCCAGCAGCTCGACCCCGGCGGAGTTAAACATTCAGTACTTC.

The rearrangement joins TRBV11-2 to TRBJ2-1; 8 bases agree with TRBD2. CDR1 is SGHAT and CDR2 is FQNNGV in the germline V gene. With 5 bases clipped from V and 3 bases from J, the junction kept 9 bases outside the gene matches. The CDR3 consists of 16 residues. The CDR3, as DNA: TGTGCCAGCAGCCCACCGGGGGCGGGAGGCTACAATGAGCAGTTCTTC. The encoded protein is CASSPPGAGGYNEQFF.

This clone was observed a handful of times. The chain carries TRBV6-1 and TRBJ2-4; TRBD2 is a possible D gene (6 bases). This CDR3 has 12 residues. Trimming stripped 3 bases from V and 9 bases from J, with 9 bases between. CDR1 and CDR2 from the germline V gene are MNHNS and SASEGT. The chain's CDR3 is CASSEKGGIQYF. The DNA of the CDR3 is TGTGCCAGCAGTGAGAAGGGAGGCATTCAGTACTTC.

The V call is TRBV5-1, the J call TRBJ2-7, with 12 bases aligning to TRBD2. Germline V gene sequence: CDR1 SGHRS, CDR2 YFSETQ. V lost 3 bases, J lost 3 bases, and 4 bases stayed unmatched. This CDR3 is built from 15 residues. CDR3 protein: CASSSWTSGNYEQYF. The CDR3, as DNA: TGCGCCAGCAGCTCCTGGACTAGCGGGAACTACGAGCAGTACTTC.

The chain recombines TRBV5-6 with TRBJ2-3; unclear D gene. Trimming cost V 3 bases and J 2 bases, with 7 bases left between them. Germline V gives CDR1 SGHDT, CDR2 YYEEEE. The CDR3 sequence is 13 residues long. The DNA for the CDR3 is TGTGCCAGCAGCTCCGCGGCCACAGATACGCAGTATTTT. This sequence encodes CASSSAATDTQYF.

CDR3 nucleotide sequence: TGTGCCAGCAGCTTAGACAGGGGCCTCTCCTACGAGCAGTACTTC. Its protein product is CASSLDRGLSYEQYF. V gene TRBV13 combines with J gene TRBJ2-7, with 7 bases that match TRBD1. This CDR3 spans 15 amino acids. J was trimmed by 0 bases and V by 1 base; bases with no gene match: 3. Germline-derived CDR1 and CDR2 are PRHDT and FYEKMQ (reference sequence).

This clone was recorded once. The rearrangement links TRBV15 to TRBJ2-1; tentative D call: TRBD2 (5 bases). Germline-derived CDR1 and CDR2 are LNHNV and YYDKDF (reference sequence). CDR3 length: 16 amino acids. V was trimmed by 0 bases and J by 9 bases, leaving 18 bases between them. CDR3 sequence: CATSRELSGVGVEQFF. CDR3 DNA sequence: TGTGCCACCAGCAGAGAATTGAGCGGTGTCGGGGTTGAGCAGTTCTTC.

Here the CDR3 reads CASSRTGPNSPLHF. CDR3 coding DNA: TGCGCCAGCAGCCGGACAGGGCCTAATTCACCCCTCCACTTT. The chain employs TRBV4-1 and TRBJ1-6, with 8 nucleotides matching TRBD1. Germline assignment: CDR1 MGHRA and CDR2 YSYEKL. V was clipped by 4 bases and J by 6 bases; unmatched bases: 2. This CDR3 is built from 14 residues.

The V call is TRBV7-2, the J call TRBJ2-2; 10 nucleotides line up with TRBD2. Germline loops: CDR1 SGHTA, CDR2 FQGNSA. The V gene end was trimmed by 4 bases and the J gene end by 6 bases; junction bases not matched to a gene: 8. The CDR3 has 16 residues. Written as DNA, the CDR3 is TGTGCCAGCAGCTCTTTAGCGGGAGGTATTTCCGGGGAGCTGTTTTTT. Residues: CASSSLAGGISGELFF.

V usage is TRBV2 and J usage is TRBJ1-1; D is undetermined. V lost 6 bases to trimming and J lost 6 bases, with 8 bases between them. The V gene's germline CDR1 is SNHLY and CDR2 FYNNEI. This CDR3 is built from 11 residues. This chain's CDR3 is CASRARSEAFF. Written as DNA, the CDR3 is TGTGCCAGCAGGGCTAGATCTGAAGCTTTCTTT.

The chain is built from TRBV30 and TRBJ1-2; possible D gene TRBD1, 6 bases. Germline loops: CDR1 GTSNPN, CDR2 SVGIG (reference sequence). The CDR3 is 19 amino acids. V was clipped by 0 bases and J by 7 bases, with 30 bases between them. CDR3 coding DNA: TGTGCCTGGAGTGTGCGTTGGAGAAGGGACAACCGGGGCCATCTTGGCTACACCTTC. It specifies CAWSVRWRRDNRGHLGYTF.

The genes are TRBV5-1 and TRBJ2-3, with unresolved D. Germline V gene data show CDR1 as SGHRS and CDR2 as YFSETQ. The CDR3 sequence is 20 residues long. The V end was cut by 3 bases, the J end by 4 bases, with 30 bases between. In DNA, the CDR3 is TGCGCCAGCAGCTCTCTTTCCCCCGTGCCAGGTGGATTTTTTTCAGATACGCAGTATTTT. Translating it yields CASSSLSPVPGGFFSDTQYF.

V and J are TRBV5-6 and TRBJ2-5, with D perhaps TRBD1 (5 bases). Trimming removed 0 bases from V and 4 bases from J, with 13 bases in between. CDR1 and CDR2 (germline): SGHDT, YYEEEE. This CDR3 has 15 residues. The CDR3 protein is CASSLGARVAETQYF. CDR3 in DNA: TGTGCCAGCAGCTTGGGTGCCAGGGTAGCAGAGACCCAGTACTTC.

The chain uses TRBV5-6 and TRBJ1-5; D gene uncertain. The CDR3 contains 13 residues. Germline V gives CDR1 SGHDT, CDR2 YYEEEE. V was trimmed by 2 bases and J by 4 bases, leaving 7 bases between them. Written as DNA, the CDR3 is TGTGCCAGCAGCTTTTCCAGAAATCAGCCCCAGCATTTT. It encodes CASSFSRNQPQHF.

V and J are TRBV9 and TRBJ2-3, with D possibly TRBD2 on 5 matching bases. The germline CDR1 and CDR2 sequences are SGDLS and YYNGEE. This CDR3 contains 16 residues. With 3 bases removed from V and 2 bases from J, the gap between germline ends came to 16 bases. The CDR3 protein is CASSATSGDYTDTQYF. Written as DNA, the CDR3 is TGTGCCAGCAGCGCCACGAGCGGTGACTACACAGATACGCAGTATTTT.

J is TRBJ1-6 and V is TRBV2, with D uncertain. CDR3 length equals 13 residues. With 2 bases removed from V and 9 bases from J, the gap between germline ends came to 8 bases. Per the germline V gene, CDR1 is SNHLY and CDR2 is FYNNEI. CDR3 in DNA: TGTGCCAGCAGTGAATCCGTGTCTTCACCCCTCCACTTT. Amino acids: CASSESVSSPLHF.